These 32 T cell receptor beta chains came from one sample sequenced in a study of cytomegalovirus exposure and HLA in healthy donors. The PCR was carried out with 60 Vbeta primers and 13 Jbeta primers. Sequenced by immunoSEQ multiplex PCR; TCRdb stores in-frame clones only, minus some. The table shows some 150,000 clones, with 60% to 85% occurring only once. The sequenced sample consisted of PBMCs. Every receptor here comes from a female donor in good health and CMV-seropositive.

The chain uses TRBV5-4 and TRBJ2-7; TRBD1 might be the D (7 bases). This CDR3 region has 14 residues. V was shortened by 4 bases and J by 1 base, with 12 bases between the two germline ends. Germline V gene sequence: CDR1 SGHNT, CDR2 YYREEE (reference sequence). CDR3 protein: CASSQGGRSYEQYF. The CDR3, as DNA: TGTGCCAGCAGCCAGGGGGGCAGATCCTACGAGCAGTACTTC.

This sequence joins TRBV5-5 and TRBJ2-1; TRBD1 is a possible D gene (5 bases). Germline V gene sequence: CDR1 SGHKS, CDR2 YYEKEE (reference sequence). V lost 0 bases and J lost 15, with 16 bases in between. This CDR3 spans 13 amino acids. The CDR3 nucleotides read TGTGCCAGCAGCTTGGCCTCTCAGGGAAAACGGTTCTTC. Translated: CASSLASQGKRFF.

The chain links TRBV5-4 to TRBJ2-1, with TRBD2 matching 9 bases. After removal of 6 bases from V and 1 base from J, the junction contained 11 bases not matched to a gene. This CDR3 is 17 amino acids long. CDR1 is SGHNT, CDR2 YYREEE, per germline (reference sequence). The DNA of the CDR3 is TGTGCCAGCACGGCTAGCGGGACTGGTGCATCCTACAATGAGCAGTTCTTC. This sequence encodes CASTASGTGASYNEQFF. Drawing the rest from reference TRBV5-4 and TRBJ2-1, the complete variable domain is ETGVTQSPTHLIKTRGQQVTLRCSSQSGHNTVSWYQQALGQGPQFIFQYYREEENGRGNFPPRFSGLQFPNYSSELNVNALELDDSALYLCASTASGTGASYNEQFFGPGTRLTVL.

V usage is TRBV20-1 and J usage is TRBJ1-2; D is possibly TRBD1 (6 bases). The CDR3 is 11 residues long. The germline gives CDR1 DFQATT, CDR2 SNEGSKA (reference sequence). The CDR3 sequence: CKPQGDYGYTF. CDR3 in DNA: TGCAAACCACAGGGTGACTATGGCTACACCTTC.

The CDR3 DNA reads as TGTGCAAGTCGCTTACGTCGAGCGACAGGGGAACTGAAACTAGATCAGCCCCAGCATTTT. Amino acid sequence: CASRLRRATGELKLDQPQHF. The chain is built from TRBV12-2 and TRBJ1-5; the D call of TRBD1 is as the table states it, not checked on the DNA. TRBV12-2 is annotated as a pseudogene. The CDR3 is 20 residues long.

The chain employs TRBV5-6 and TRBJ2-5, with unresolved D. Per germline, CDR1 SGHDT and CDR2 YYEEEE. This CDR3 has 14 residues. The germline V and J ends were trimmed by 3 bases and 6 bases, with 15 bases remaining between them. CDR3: CASSSLSGSKTQYF. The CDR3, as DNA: TGTGCCAGCAGCTCACTTTCCGGGTCGAAGACCCAGTACTTC.

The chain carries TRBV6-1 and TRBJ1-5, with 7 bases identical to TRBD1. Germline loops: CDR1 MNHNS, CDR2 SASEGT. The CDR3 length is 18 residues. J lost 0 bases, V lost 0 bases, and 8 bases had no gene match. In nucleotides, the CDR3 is TGTGCCAGCAGTGAAGCGCCGGGACAGCAATATAGCAATCAGCCCCAGCATTTT. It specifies CASSEAPGQQYSNQPQHF.

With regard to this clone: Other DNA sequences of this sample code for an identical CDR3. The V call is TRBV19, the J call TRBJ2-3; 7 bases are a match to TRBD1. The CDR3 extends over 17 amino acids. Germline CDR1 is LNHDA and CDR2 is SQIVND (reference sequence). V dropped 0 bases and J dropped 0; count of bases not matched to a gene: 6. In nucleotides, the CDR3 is TGTGCCAGTAGTATAGATCCACAGGGGACGAGCACAGATACGCAGTATTTT. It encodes CASSIDPQGTSTDTQYF.

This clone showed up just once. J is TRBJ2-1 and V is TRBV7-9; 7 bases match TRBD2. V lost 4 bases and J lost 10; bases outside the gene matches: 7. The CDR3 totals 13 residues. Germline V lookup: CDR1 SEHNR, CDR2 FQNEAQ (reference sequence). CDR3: CASSWQTSAEQFF. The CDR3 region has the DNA TGTGCCAGCAGCTGGCAAACTAGCGCCGAGCAGTTCTTC.

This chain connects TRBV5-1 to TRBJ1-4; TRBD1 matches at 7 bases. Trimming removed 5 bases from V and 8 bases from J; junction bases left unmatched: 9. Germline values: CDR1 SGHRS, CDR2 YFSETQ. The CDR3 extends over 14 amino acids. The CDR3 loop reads CASRLGGAGEKLFF. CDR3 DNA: TGCGCCAGCAGACTAGGGGGCGCAGGGGAAAAACTGTTTTTT.

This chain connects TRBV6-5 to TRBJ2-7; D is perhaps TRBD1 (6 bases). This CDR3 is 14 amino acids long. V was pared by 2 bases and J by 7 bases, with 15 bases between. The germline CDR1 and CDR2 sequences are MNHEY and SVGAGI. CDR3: CASSYHRDGGEQYF. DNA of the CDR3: TGTGCCAGCAGTTACCACAGGGACGGAGGTGAGCAGTACTTC.

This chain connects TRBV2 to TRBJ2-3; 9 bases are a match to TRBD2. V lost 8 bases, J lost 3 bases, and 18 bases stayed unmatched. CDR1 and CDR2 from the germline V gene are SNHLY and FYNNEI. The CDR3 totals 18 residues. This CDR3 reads CASRVPHGGGAGTDTQYF. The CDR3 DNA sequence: TGTGCCAGCCGAGTCCCCCACGGCGGGGGGGCAGGTACAGATACGCAGTATTTT.

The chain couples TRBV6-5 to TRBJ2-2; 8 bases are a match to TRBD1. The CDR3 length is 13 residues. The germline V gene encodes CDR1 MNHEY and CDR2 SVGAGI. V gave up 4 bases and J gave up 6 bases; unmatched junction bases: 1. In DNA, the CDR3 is TGTGCCAGCAGTTTCAGGGGGCCCGGGGAGCTGTTTTTT. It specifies CASSFRGPGELFF.

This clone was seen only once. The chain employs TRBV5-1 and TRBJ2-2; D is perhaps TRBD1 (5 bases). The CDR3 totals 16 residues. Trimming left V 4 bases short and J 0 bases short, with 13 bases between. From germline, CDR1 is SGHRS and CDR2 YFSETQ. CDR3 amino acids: CASSQQAYSNTGELFF. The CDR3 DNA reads TGCGCCAGCAGCCAACAGGCGTATTCGAACACCGGGGAGCTGTTTTTT.

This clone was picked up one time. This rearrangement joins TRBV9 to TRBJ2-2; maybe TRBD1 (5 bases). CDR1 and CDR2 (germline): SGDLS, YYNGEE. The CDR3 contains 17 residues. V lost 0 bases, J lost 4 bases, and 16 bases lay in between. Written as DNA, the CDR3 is TGTGCCAGCAGCGTAGAAATGGGGTGGGGCGGCACCGGGGAGCTGTTTTTT. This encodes CASSVEMGWGGTGELFF.

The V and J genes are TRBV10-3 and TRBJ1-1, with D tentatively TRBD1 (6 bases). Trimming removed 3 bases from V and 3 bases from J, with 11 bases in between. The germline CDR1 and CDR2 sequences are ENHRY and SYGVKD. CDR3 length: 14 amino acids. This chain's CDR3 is CAISERTVYTEAFF. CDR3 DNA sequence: TGTGCCATCAGTGAAAGGACAGTCTACACTGAAGCTTTCTTT.

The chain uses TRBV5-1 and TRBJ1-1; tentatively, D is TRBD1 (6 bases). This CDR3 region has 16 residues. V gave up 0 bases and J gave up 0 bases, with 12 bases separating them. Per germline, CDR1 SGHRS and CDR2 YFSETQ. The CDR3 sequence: CASSLDGGILNTEAFF. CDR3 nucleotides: TGCGCCAGCAGCTTGGATGGGGGCATCCTGAACACTGAAGCTTTCTTT.

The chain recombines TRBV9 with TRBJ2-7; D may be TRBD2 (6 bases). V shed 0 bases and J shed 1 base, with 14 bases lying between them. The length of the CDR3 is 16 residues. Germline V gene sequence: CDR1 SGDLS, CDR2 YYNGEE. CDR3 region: CASSVAPTSLSYEQYF. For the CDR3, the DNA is TGTGCCAGCAGCGTAGCCCCGACTAGTTTATCCTACGAGCAGTACTTC.

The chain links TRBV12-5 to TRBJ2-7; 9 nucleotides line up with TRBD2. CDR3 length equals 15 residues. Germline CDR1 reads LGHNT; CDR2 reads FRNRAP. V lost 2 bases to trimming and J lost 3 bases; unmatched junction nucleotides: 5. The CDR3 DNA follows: TGTGCTAGTGGTTTGCCTAGCGGGAACTTCTACGAGCAGTACTTC. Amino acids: CASGLPSGNFYEQYF.

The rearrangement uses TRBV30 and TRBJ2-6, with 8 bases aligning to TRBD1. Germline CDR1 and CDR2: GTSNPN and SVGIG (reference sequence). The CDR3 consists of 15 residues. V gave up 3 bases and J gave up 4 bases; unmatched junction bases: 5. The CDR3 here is CAWSKQGGGANVLTF. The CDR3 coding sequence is TGTGCCTGGAGCAAACAGGGGGGAGGGGCCAACGTCCTGACTTTC.

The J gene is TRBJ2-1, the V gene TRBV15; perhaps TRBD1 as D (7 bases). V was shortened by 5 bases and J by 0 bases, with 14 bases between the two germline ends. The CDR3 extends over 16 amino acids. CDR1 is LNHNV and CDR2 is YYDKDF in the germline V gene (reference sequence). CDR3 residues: CATSRGTESSYNEQFF. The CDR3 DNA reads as TGTGCCACCAGCCGGGGGACAGAGAGCTCCTACAATGAGCAGTTCTTC.

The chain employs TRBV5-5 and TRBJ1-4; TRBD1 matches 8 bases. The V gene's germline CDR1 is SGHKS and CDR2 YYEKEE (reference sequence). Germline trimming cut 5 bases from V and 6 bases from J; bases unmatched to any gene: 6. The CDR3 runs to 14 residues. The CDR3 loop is CASRRQGTDEKLFF. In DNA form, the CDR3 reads TGTGCCAGCAGAAGACAGGGGACGGATGAAAAACTGTTTTTT.

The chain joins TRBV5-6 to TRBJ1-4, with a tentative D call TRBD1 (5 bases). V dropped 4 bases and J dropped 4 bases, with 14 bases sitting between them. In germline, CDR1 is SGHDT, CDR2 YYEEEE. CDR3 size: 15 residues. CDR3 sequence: CASSPWGEINEKLFF. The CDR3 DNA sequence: TGTGCCAGCAGCCCGTGGGGGGAGATTAATGAAAAACTGTTTTTT.

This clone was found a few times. The CDR3 loop is CASRKGGTGEEEQYF. CDR3 nucleotides: TGTGCCAGCAGAAAAGGGGGGACAGGGGAGGAAGAGCAGTACTTC. This chain joins TRBV28 and TRBJ2-7, with TRBD1 matching over 10 bases. The CDR3 contains 15 residues. Unmatched junction bases numbered 12, after V lost 6 bases and J lost 7 bases. The V gene's germline CDR1 is MDHEN and CDR2 SYDVKM.

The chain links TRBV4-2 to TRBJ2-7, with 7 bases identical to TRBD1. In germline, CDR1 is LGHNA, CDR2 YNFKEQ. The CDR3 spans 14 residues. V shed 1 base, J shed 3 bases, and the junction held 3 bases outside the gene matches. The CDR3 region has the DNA TGTGCCAGCAGCCAAGGGCAGGGGGACTACGAGCAGTACTTC. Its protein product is CASSQGQGDYEQYF.

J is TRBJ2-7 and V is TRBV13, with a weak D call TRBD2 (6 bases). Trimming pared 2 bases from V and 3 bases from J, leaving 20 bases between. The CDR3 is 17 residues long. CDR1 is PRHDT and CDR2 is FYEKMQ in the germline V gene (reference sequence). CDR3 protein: CASSLLRPGVVVYEQYF. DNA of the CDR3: TGTGCCAGCAGCTTACTCCGGCCGGGAGTTGTAGTCTACGAGCAGTACTTC.

The CDR3 is CAWSPTTSGTYEQYF. The CDR3 region has the DNA TGTGCCTGGAGTCCCACGACTAGCGGGACCTACGAGCAGTACTTC. The chain combines TRBV30 with TRBJ2-7; 11 bases agree with TRBD2. With 2 bases clipped from V and 2 bases from J, the junction kept 5 bases outside the gene matches. CDR3 size: 15 residues. Per the germline V gene, CDR1 is GTSNPN and CDR2 is SVGIG (reference sequence).

The CDR3 sequence: CASSAGLVGFYEQYF. CDR3 nucleotide sequence: TGTGCCAGCAGCGCCGGACTAGTCGGGTTCTACGAGCAGTACTTC. V usage is TRBV5-6 and J usage is TRBJ2-5; 7 positions agree with TRBD2. The end of the DNA aligns better with TRBJ2-7, so the J call may be wrong. CDR3 length: 15 amino acids. The germline gives CDR1 SGHDT, CDR2 YYEEEE.

In DNA form, the CDR3 reads TGCAGCGTTGAATCCCTGGCGGGGGAAAGGGATGGCTACACCTTC. Residues: CSVESLAGERDGYTF. J is TRBJ1-2 and V is TRBV29-1; maybe TRBD1 (5 bases). This CDR3 region has 15 residues. V was clipped by 2 bases and J by 6 bases, with 19 bases between them. CDR1 and CDR2 from the germline V gene are SQVTM and ANQGSEA.

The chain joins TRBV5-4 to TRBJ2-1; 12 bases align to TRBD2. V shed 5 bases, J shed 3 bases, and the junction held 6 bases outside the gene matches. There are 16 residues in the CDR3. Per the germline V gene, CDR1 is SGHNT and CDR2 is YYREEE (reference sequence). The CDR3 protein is CASSIGLAGRYNEQFF. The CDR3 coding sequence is TGTGCCAGCAGTATAGGACTAGCGGGACGCTACAATGAGCAGTTCTTC. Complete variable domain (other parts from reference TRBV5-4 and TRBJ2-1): ETGVTQSPTHLIKTRGQQVTLRCSSQSGHNTVSWYQQALGQGPQFIFQYYREEENGRGNFPPRFSGLQFPNYSSELNVNALELDDSALYLCASSIGLAGRYNEQFFGPGTRLTVL.

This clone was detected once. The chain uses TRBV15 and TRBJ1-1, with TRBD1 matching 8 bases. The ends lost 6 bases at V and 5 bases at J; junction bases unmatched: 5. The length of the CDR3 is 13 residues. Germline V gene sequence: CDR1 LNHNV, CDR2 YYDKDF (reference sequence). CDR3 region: CATRWTGRTEAFF. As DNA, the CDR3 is TGTGCCACCAGGTGGACAGGGAGAACTGAAGCTTTCTTT.

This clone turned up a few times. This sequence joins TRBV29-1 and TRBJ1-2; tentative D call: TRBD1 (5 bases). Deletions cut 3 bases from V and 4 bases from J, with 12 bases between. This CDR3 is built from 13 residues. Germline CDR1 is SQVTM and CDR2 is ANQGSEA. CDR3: CSVDLDSSYGYTF. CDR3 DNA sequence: TGCAGCGTTGACCTAGACAGTAGCTATGGCTACACCTTC.